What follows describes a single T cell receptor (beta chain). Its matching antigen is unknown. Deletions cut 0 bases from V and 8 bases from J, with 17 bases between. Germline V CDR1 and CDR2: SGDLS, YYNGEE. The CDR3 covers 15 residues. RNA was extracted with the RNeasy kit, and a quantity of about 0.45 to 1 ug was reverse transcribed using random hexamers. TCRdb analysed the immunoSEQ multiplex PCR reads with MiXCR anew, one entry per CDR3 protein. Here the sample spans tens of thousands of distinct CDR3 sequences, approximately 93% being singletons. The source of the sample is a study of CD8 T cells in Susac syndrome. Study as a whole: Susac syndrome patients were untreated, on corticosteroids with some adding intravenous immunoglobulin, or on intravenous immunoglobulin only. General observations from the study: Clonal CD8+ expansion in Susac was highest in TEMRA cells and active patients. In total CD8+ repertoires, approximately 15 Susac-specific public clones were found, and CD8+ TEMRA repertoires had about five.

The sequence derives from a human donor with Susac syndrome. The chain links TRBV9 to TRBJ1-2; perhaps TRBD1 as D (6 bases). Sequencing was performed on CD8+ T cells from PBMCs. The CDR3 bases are TGTGCCAGCAGCGTAGAAATCCAGGGGCACTCGGGCTACACCTTC. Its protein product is CASSVEIQGHSGYTF.